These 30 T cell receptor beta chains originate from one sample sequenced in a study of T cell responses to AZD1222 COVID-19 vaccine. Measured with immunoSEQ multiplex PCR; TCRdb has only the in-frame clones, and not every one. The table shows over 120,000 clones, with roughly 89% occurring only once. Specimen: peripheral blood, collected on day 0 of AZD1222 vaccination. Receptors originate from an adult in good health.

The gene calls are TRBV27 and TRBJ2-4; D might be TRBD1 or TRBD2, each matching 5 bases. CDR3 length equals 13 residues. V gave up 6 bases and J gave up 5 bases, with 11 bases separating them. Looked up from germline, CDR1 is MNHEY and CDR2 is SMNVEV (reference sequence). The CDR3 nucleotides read TGTGCCAGCAGGAGGCAGGGAGAAAACATTCAGTACTTC. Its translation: CASRRQGENIQYF.

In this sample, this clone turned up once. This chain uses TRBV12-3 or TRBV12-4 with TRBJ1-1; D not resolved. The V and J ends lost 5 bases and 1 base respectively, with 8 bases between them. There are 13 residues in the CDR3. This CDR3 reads CASSGDPNTEAFF. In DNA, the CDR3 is TGTGCCAGCAGTGGAGACCCGAACACTGAAGCTTTCTTT.

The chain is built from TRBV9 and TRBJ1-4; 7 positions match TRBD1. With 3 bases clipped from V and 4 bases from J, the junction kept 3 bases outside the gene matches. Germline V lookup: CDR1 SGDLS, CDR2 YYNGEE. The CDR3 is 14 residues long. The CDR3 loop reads CASSDRGNNEKLFF. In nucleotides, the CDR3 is TGTGCCAGCAGCGACAGGGGAAATAATGAAAAACTGTTTTTT.

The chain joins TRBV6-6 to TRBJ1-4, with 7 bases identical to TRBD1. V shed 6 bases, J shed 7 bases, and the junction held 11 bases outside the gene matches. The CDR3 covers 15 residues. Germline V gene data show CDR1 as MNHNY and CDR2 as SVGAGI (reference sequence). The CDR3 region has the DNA TGTGCCAGCAGAGGGTCCGACAGGGTTGGTGAAAAACTGTTTTTT. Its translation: CASRGSDRVGEKLFF.

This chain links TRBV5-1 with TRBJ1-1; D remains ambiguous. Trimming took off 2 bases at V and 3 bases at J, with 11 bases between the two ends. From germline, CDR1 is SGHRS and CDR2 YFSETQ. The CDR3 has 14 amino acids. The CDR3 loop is CASSFGADDTEAFF. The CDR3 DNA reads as TGCGCCAGCAGCTTTGGTGCAGACGACACTGAAGCTTTCTTT.

The CDR3 sequence is CASKIRDASNQPQHF. In nucleotides, the CDR3 is TGTGCCAGCAAGATCCGGGACGCCAGCAATCAGCCCCAGCATTTT. V usage is TRBV6-5 and J usage is TRBJ1-5; D is possibly TRBD1 (5 bases). Deletions cut 7 bases from V and 1 base from J, with 14 bases between. Germline-derived CDR1 and CDR2 are MNHEY and SVGAGI. The CDR3 is made up of 15 amino acids.

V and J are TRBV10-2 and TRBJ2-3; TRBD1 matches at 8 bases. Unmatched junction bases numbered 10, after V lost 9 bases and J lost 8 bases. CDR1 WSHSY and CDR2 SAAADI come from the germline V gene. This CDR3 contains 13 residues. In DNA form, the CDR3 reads TGCGCCAGTAAGGGACAGGACAAGGGTACGCAGTATTTT. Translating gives CASKGQDKGTQYF.

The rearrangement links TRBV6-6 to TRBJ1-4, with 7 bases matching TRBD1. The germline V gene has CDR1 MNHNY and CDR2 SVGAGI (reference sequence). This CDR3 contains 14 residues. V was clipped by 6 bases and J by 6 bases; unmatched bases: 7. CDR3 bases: TGTGCCAGCAGCACAGGACAGGCGGATGAAAAACTGTTTTTT. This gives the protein CASSTGQADEKLFF.

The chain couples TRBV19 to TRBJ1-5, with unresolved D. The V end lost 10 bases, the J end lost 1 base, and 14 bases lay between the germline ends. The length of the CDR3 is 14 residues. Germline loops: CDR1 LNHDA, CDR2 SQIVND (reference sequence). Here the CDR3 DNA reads TGTGCCACCCACTCGTACCAGAGCAATCAGCCCCAGCATTTT. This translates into CATHSYQSNQPQHF. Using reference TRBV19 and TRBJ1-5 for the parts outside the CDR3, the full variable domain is DGGITQSPKYLFRKEGQNVTLSCEQNLNHDAMYWYRQDPGQGLRLIYYSQIVNDFQKGDIAEGYSVSREKKESFPLTVTSAQKNPTAFYLCATHSYQSNQPQHFGDGTRLSIL.

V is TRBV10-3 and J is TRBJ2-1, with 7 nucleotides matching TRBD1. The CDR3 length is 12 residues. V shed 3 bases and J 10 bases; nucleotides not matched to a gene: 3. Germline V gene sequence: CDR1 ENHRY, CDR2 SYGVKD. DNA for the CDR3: TGTGCCATCAGTGAAGGGGGACAGGAGCAGTTCTTC. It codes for CAISEGGQEQFF.

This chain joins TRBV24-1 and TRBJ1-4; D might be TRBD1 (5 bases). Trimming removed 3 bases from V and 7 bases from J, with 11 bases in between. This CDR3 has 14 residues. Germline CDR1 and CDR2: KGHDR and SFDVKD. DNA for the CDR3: TGTGCCACCAGTGATGATCAGGGCGTTGAAAAACTGTTTTTT. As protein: CATSDDQGVEKLFF.

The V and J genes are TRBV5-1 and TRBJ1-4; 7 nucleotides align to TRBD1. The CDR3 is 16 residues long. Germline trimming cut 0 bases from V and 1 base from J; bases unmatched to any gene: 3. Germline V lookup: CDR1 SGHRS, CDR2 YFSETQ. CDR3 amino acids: CASSLGTGGTNEKLFF. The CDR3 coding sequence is TGCGCCAGCAGCTTGGGGACAGGCGGAACTAATGAAAAACTGTTTTTT.

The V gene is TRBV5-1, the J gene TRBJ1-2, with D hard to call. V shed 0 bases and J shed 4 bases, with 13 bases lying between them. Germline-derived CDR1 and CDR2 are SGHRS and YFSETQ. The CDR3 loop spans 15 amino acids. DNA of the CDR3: TGCGCCAGCAGCTTGGAAGGCAACACCCGCTATGGCTACACCTTC. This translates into CASSLEGNTRYGYTF.

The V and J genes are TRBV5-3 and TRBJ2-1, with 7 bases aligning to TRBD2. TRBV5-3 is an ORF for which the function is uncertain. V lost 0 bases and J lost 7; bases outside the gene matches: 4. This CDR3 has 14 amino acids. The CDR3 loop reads CARSLVREGNEQFF. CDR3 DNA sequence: TGTGCCAGAAGCTTGGTCAGGGAGGGGAATGAGCAGTTCTTC.

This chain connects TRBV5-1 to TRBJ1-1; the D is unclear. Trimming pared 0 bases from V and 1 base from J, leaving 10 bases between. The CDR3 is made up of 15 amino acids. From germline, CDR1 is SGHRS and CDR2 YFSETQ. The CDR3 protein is CASSLVEGENTEAFF. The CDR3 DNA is TGCGCCAGCAGCTTGGTTGAGGGAGAGAACACTGAAGCTTTCTTT.

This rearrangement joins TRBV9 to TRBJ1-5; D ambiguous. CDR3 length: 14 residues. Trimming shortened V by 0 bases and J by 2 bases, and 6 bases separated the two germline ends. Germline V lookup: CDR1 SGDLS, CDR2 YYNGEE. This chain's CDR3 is CASSVGGGNQPQHF. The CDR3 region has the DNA TGTGCCAGCAGCGTAGGAGGAGGCAATCAGCCCCAGCATTTT.

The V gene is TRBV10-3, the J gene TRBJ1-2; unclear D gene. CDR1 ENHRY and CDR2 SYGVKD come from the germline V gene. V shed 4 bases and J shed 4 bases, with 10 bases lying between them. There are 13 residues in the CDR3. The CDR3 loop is CAISGVSGYGYTF. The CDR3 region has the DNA TGTGCCATCAGTGGGGTCTCTGGCTATGGCTACACCTTC.

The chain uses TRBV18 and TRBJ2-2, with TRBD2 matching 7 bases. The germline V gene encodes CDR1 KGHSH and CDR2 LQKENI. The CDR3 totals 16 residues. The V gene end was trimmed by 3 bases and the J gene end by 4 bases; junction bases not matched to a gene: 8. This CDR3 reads CASSPLAAAGTGELFF. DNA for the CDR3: TGTGCCAGCTCACCCCTAGCGGCGGCGGGCACCGGGGAGCTGTTTTTT.

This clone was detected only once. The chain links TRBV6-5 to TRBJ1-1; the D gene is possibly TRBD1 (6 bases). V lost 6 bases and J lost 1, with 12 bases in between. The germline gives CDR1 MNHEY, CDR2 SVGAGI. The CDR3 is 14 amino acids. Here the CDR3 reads CASRYGTKNTEAFF. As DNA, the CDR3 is TGTGCCAGCAGATACGGGACAAAGAACACTGAAGCTTTCTTT.

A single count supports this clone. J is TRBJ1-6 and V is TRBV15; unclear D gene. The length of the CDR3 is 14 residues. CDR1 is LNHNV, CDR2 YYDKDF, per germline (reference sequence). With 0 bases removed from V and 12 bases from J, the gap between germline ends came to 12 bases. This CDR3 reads CATSRDQREGPLHF. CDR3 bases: TGTGCCACCAGCAGAGACCAAAGGGAAGGACCCCTCCACTTT.

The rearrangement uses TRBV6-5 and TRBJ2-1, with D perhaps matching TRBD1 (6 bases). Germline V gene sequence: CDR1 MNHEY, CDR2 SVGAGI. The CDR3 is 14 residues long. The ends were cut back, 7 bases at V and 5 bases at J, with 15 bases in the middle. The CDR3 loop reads CASTQGTLNNEQFF. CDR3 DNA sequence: TGTGCCAGCACACAGGGAACCCTTAACAATGAGCAGTTCTTC.

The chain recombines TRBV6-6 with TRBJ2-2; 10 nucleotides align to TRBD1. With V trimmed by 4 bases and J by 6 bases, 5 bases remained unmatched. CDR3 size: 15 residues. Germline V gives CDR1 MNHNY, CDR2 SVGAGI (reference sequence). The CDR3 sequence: CASSSSGTGAGELFF. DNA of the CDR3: TGTGCCAGCAGTTCTTCCGGGACAGGGGCCGGGGAGCTGTTTTTT.

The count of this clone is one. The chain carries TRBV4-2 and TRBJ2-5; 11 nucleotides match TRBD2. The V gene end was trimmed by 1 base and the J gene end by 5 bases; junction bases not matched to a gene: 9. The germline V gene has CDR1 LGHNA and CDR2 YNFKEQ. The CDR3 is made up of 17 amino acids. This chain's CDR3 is CASSQGFSGGAWETQYF. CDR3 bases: TGTGCCAGCAGCCAAGGATTTAGCGGGGGGGCATGGGAGACCCAGTACTTC.

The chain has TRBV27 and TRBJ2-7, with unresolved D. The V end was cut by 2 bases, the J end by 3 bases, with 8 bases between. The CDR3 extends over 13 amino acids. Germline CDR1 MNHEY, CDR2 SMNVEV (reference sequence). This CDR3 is CASSLRRYYEQYF. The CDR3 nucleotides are TGTGCCAGCAGTTTAAGACGTTACTACGAGCAGTACTTC.

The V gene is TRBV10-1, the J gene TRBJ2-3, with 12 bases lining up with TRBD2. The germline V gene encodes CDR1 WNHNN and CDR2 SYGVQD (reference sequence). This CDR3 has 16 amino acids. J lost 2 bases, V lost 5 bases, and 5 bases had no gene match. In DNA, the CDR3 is TGCGCCAGCAGTCCGAGGACTAGCGGGGCCACAGATACGCAGTATTTT. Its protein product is CASSPRTSGATDTQYF.

CDR3 DNA sequence: TGTGCCAGCAGCATCGACAGTGAAAAACTGTTTTTT. Translated, it gives CASSIDSEKLFF. This chain uses TRBV7-2 with TRBJ1-4; tentative D call: TRBD1 (5 bases). The CDR3 length is 12 residues. Looked up from germline, CDR1 is SGHTA and CDR2 is FQGNSA. V gave up 5 bases and J gave up 7 bases, with 8 bases separating them. The full variable domain, completed using reference TRBV7-2 and TRBJ1-4, is GAGVSQSPSNKVTEKGKDVELRCDPISGHTALYWYRQSLGQGLEFLIYFQGNSAPDKSGLPSDRFSAERTGGSVSTLTIQRTQQEDSAVYLCASSIDSEKLFFGSGTQLSVL.

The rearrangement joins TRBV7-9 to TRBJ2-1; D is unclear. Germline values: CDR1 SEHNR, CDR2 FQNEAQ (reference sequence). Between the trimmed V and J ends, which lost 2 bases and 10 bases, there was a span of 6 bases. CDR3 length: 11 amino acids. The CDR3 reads CASSLSWEQFF. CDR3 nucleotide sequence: TGTGCCAGCAGCTTATCCTGGGAGCAGTTCTTC.

The CDR3 protein is CASSRDNRGLNTEAFF. Here the CDR3 DNA reads TGTGCCAGCAGTCGAGATAATAGGGGACTGAACACTGAAGCTTTCTTT. The rearrangement links TRBV6-6 to TRBJ1-1, with D possibly TRBD1 on 5 matching bases. Germline CDR1 reads MNHNY; CDR2 reads SVGAGI (reference sequence). The CDR3 contains 16 residues. The ends were cut back, 5 bases at V and 0 bases at J, with 16 bases in the middle.

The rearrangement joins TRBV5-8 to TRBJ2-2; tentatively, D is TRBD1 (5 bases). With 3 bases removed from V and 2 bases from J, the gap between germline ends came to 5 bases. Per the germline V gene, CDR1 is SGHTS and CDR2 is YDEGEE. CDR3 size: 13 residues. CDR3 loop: CASSWTNTGELFF. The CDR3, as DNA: TGTGCCAGCAGCTGGACAAACACCGGGGAGCTGTTTTTT. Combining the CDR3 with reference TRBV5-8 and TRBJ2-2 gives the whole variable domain EAGVTQSPTHLIKTRGQQATLRCSPISGHTSVYWYQQALGLGLQFLLWYDEGEERNRGNFPPRFSGRQFPNYSSELNVNALELEDSALYLCASSWTNTGELFFGEGSRLTVL.

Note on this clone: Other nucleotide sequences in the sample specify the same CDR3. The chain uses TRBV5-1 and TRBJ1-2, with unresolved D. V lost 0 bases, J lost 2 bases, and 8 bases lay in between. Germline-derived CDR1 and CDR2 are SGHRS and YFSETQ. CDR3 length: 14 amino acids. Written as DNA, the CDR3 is TGCGCCAGCAGCTTGGGGACGGCCAACTATGGCTACACCTTC. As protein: CASSLGTANYGYTF. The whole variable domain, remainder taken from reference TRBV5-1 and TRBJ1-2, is KAGVTQTPRYLIKTRGQQVTLSCSPISGHRSVSWYQQTPGQGLQFLFEYFSETQRNKGNFPGRFSGRQFSNSRSEMNVSTLELGDSALYLCASSLGTANYGYTFGSGTRLTVV.